A single sample gave rise to the 20 T cell receptor beta chains below, sequenced in a study of CD8+CD57+ T cells in acquired aplastic anemia (dated by TCRdb to about 2018). Sequencing relied on an Illumina HiSeq 2000. TCR beta VDJ combination and CDR3 sequence profiling used genomic DNA as the template. In TCRdb, the public reads were trimmed at Q25 with fastp and aligned with MiXCR, with productive beta chains retained. One record per CDR3 amino acid sequence lists the most common genes and DNA. This sample is represented by tens of thousands of distinct CDR3 sequences; about 56% of them were singletons. The top ten clones comprise 2% to 2.5% of the sample. The sequenced sample was sorted CD4+, CD8+, or CD8+CD57+ T cells (not recorded which) from PBMCs. The receptors come from a human donor in good health, serving as a control.

The chain combines TRBV25-1 with TRBJ1-6; possibly TRBD1 for D (6 bases). The length of the CDR3 is 14 residues. Trimming pared 3 bases from V and 9 bases from J, leaving 12 bases between. Germline V lookup: CDR1 MGHDK, CDR2 SYGVNS. The CDR3, as DNA: TGTGCCAGCAGTGAGACCGGGGGCGGTTCACCCCTCCACTTT. As protein: CASSETGGGSPLHF. Supplemented by reference TRBV25-1 and TRBJ1-6, the full variable domain reads EADIYQTPRYLVIGTGKKITLECSQTMGHDKMYWYQQDPGMELHLIHYSYGVNSTEKGDLSSESTVSRIRTEHFPLTLESARPSHTSQYLCASSETGGGSPLHFGNGTRLTVT.

The gene calls are TRBV29-1 and TRBJ1-1, with a possible D match to TRBD1 (6 bases). The germline CDR1 and CDR2 sequences are SQVTM and ANQGSEA. The CDR3 is made up of 13 amino acids. Trimming took 4 bases from V and 7 from J, leaving 16 bases between them. CDR3 bases: TGCAGCGTTGTTCTCAACAGGGCAAATGAAGCTTTCTTT. Translated: CSVVLNRANEAFF.

This clonotype was observed many times. J is TRBJ2-1 and V is TRBV2; the match to TRBD2 covers 13 bases. Germline trimming cut 4 bases from V and 5 bases from J; bases unmatched to any gene: 5. Germline-derived CDR1 and CDR2 are SNHLY and FYNNEI. The CDR3 sequence is 16 residues long. The CDR3 is CASSVVGLAGNNEQFF. CDR3 DNA: TGTGCCAGCAGTGTGGTGGGACTAGCGGGAAACAATGAGCAGTTCTTC.

This clonotype showed up just a few times. CDR3 region: CASSSMIEQFF. CDR3 in DNA: TGTGCCAGCAGTTCTATGATTGAGCAGTTCTTC. The chain employs TRBV6-5 and TRBJ2-1; D remains ambiguous. CDR1 and CDR2 (germline): MNHEY, SVGAGI. Trimming left V 4 bases short and J 9 bases short, with 7 bases between. The CDR3 is made up of 11 amino acids.

The chain carries TRBV4-2 and TRBJ2-1; the match to TRBD2 covers 11 bases. Germline CDR1 is LGHNA and CDR2 is YNFKEQ. The V and J ends lost 4 bases and 6 bases, in that order; junction bases with no gene match: 5. CDR3 length equals 15 residues. The CDR3 region is CASSPLAGGGNEQFF. The DNA for the CDR3 is TGTGCCAGCAGCCCATTAGCGGGAGGGGGCAATGAGCAGTTCTTC.

The V and J genes are TRBV20-1 and TRBJ2-5; D call uncertain. V shed 6 bases and J shed 4 bases, with 12 bases lying between them. Per germline, CDR1 DFQATT and CDR2 SNEGSKA (reference sequence). The CDR3 totals 12 residues. CDR3 DNA: TGCAGTGCCTCCCGAATCGGAGAGACCCAGTACTTC. The encoded protein is CSASRIGETQYF.

This chain joins TRBV7-3 and TRBJ2-3; no definite D call. The ends were cut back, 2 bases at V and 3 bases at J, with 9 bases in the middle. CDR1 is SGHTA, CDR2 FQGTGA, per germline. The CDR3 consists of 14 residues. CDR3 nucleotide sequence: TGTGCCAGCAGCTTATCCGAGTCAACAGATACGCAGTATTTT. Protein sequence: CASSLSESTDTQYF.

This clonotype is categorized as medium-sized. V usage is TRBV4-1 and J usage is TRBJ1-6, with 9 bases lining up with TRBD1. J was trimmed by 8 bases and V by 4 bases; bases with no gene match: 3. CDR3 length: 14 amino acids. Germline V lookup: CDR1 MGHRA, CDR2 YSYEKL. The CDR3 reads CASSRRQGDSPLHF. In nucleotides, the CDR3 is TGCGCCAGCAGCCGACGACAGGGGGATTCACCCCTCCACTTT.

This clonotype was found many times. The CDR3 DNA reads as TGCGCCAGCAGCTTGGCCGATCGAGGATTATACGAGCAGTACTTC. The encoded protein is CASSLADRGLYEQYF. V usage is TRBV5-1 and J usage is TRBJ2-7; no clear D. The CDR3 runs 15 residues. The V end was cut by 0 bases, the J end by 4 bases, with 14 bases between. Germline CDR1 reads SGHRS; CDR2 reads YFSETQ.

This clonotype was seen a few times. The chain uses TRBV15 and TRBJ2-7; 8 bases are a match to TRBD1. There are 17 residues in the CDR3. Trimming removed 3 bases from V and 3 bases from J; junction bases left unmatched: 13. Germline loops: CDR1 LNHNV, CDR2 YYDKDF (reference sequence). CDR3 in amino acids: CATSRTGAGRTFYEQYF. CDR3 bases: TGTGCCACCAGCAGGACAGGGGCCGGAAGGACTTTCTACGAGCAGTACTTC.

The V gene is TRBV24-1, the J gene TRBJ1-2; a weak D match, TRBD1 (6 bases). Trimming removed 7 bases at V and 6 bases at J, with 8 bases between. The CDR3 covers 11 residues. Germline-derived CDR1 and CDR2 are KGHDR and SFDVKD. CDR3: CATRDSHGYTF. The CDR3 DNA is TGTGCCACCAGGGACAGCCATGGCTACACCTTC.

This clonotype has at least ten counts. The chain is built from TRBV6-1 and TRBJ1-1; 7 nucleotides line up with TRBD1. Per the germline V gene, CDR1 is MNHNS and CDR2 is SASEGT. This CDR3 region has 14 residues. Trimming at V came to 9 bases and at J to 3 bases, leaving 10 bases not matched to a gene. The CDR3 DNA follows: TGTGCCAGTGTAGACAGGGCGGGGTACACTGAAGCTTTCTTT. Its translation: CASVDRAGYTEAFF.

This clonotype was recorded many times. V is TRBV20-1 and J is TRBJ2-5; TRBD1 matches at 7 bases. Looked up from germline, CDR1 is DFQATT and CDR2 is SNEGSKA (reference sequence). Trimming at V came to 4 bases and at J to 1 base, leaving 3 bases not matched to a gene. The CDR3 contains 13 residues. The CDR3 DNA is TGCAGTGCTACCCGGGACAGCCAAGAGACCCAGTACTTC. Translation: CSATRDSQETQYF.

CDR3 amino acids: CATSRAGTGFRGYTF. DNA of the CDR3: TGTGCCACCAGCAGAGCGGGGACAGGGTTCCGCGGCTACACCTTC. The J gene is TRBJ1-2, the V gene TRBV15; 9 bases map to TRBD1. The CDR3 is 15 residues long. CDR1 LNHNV and CDR2 YYDKDF come from the germline V gene (reference sequence). Trimming at V came to 1 base and at J to 8 bases, leaving 8 bases not matched to a gene.

This clonotype was counted many times. The rearrangement links TRBV5-1 to TRBJ1-1, with D maybe TRBD1 (6 bases). CDR1 is SGHRS, CDR2 YFSETQ, per germline. Trimming took off 2 bases at V and 7 bases at J, with 12 bases between the two ends. The CDR3 is 13 amino acids. The CDR3 nucleotides are TGCGCCAGCAGCTTTAGACAGGAAAATGAAGCTTTCTTT. It codes for CASSFRQENEAFF.

J is TRBJ2-7 and V is TRBV6-1, with 7 nucleotides matching TRBD1. CDR3 length: 16 residues. Trimming cost V 5 bases and J 5 bases; bases outside gene matches: 15. Germline values: CDR1 MNHNS, CDR2 SASEGT. DNA of the CDR3: TGTGCCAGCAGTCCCGTTGACAGGGACCCCAGTGACGAGCAGTACTTC. The encoded protein is CASSPVDRDPSDEQYF.

This clonotype was recorded at least ten times. The J gene is TRBJ2-7, the V gene TRBV28, with 8 bases matching TRBD1. The CDR3 consists of 12 residues. J lost 8 bases, V lost 6 bases, and 6 bases had no gene match. Germline V gene data show CDR1 as MDHEN and CDR2 as SYDVKM. The CDR3 is CASSTDRGQQYF. The CDR3 DNA reads as TGTGCCAGCAGCACAGACAGGGGCCAGCAGTACTTC. Based on the CDR3 plus reference TRBV28 and TRBJ2-7, the full variable domain is DVKVTQSSRYLVKRTGEKVFLECVQDMDHENMFWYRQDPGLGLRLIYFSYDVKMKEKGDIPEGYSVSREKKERFSLILESASTNQTSMYLCASSTDRGQQYFGPGTRLTVT.

On this clonotype itself: At one of its ends the junction is not consistent with the germline gene, which may arise from a read error. The chain carries TRBV7-8 and TRBJ2-3, with D unclear. The CDR3 is 16 residues long. CDR1 is SGHVS and CDR2 is FQNEAQ in the germline V gene. Here the CDR3 DNA reads TGTGCCGGCAGCTTAGTGTCCGGCGGTTACACGGATACGCAGTATTTT. Its protein is CAGSLVSGGYTDTQYF.

This clonotype was seen a handful of times. The V and J genes are TRBV25-1 and TRBJ2-1; 9 bases align to TRBD2. Germline loops: CDR1 MGHDK, CDR2 SYGVNS. J gave up 5 bases and V 6 bases, and 11 bases lay outside the gene matches. The CDR3 loop spans 16 amino acids. The CDR3 sequence: CASSPRSLAGNNEQFF. The DNA for the CDR3 is TGTGCCAGCAGCCCTCGAAGCCTAGCGGGGAACAATGAGCAGTTCTTC.

This clonotype was seen at least ten times. The rearrangement joins TRBV3-1 to TRBJ1-2; D uncertain. The CDR3 consists of 11 residues. Trimming took off 3 bases at V and 7 bases at J, with 6 bases between the two ends. CDR1 is LGHDT and CDR2 is YNNKEL in the germline V gene (reference sequence). The CDR3 DNA reads TGTGCCAGCAGCCACTCCGGTGGCTACACCTTC. It translates to CASSHSGGYTF.